These T cell receptor beta chains were read from a single sample in a study of a mutant IDH1 vaccine in newly diagnosed glioma. Measured with immunoSEQ multiplex PCR; TCRdb has only the in-frame clones, and not every one. The sample contains about 54,000 clones, about four fifths of which appear only once. Source: PBMCs, taken from a glioma patient treated with radiotherapy, temozolomide or both. These receptors all come from a man aged 18 to 35 with glioma. Each CDR3 is given with its conserved first and last residue. D genes are given only for firm matches. Only part of the rows carry a size: once, few, many, or a class if the clone is expanded.

clone size	V gene	D gene	J gene	CDR3 protein	CDR3 DNA
NA	TRBV5-1	NA	TRBJ2-3	CASSLSAGETDTQYF	TGCGCCAGCAGCTTGTCGGCAGGGGAGACAGATACGCAGTATTTT
NA	TRBV6-6	NA	TRBJ1-2	CASRDLGGYTF	TGTGCCAGCAGGGATTTAGGCGGCTACACCTTC
NA	TRBV14	NA	TRBJ2-5	CASSPGSWAETQYF	TGTGCCAGCAGCCCCGGTTCCTGGGCGGAGACCCAGTACTTC
few	TRBV11-2	NA	TRBJ1-1	CASKPGMNTEAFF	TGTGCCAGCAAACCGGGGATGAACACTGAAGCTTTCTTT
NA	TRBV6-5	NA	TRBJ1-5	CASSYTAPGNQPQHF	TGTGCCAGCAGTTACACCGCCCCGGGCAATCAGCCCCAGCATTTT
NA	TRBV15	NA	TRBJ2-7	CATSGPRAGSYEQYF	TGTGCCACCAGCGGACCGCGGGCGGGCTCCTACGAGCAGTACTTC
NA	TRBV14	NA	TRBJ2-7	CASSLQGRGTYEQYF	TGTGCCAGCAGCCTTCAAGGTCGGGGTACCTACGAGCAGTACTTC
NA	TRBV4-1	NA	TRBJ1-2	CASSQATGVGGGYTF	TGCGCCAGCAGCCAAGCAACCGGGGTCGGCGGTGGCTACACCTTC
NA	TRBV7-2	NA	TRBJ2-3	CASSLGRGADTQYF	TGTGCCAGCAGCTTAGGCAGGGGTGCAGATACGCAGTATTTT
NA	TRBV30	TRBD1	TRBJ1-1	CAWNYQGGTEAFF	TGTGCCTGGAACTACCAGGGGGGGACTGAAGCTTTCTTT
NA	TRBV2	NA	TRBJ2-2	CASAGRPTGELFF	TGTGCCAGCGCGGGGAGGCCCACCGGGGAGCTGTTTTTT
NA	TRBV27	TRBD1	TRBJ1-5	CASRGLGTGVALTQHF	TGTGCCAGCAGGGGGCTCGGGACAGGGGTAGCGCTGACCCAGCATTTT
NA	TRBV5-5	NA	TRBJ2-7	CASSFLIGAGEQYF	TGTGCCAGCAGCTTTCTAATTGGGGCAGGCGAGCAGTACTTC
NA	TRBV5-8	TRBD2	TRBJ2-1	CASSYGLAGYNEQFF	TGTGCCAGCAGCTACGGACTAGCGGGGTACAATGAGCAGTTCTTC